The 12 T cell receptor beta chains below all came from one sample that was sequenced in a study of Graves' ophthalmopathy and Graves' hyperthyroidism. RNA transcripts served as template for amplifying TCR beta CDR3 sequences. HTBI primers primed a first-round RT-PCR, and a second-round multiplex PCR followed. TCRdb used MiXCR to reprocess the multiplex PCR reads, holding one entry per CDR3 protein. The sample has a few hundred thousand distinct CDR3 sequences; 15% to 20% are singletons. The sample was peripheral blood. These receptors all come from an adult woman with stable Graves' hyperthyroidism.

This rearrangement joins TRBV7-3 to TRBJ2-2; the match to TRBD1 covers 7 bases. Germline values: CDR1 SGHTA, CDR2 FQGTGA. This CDR3 has 15 amino acids. V was pared by 7 bases and J by 2 bases, with 7 bases of the junction left unmatched. The CDR3 loop is CASKLDRDNTGELFF. CDR3 nucleotide sequence: TGTGCCAGCAAGCTAGACAGGGACAACACCGGGGAGCTGTTTTTT.

The sample holds many counts of this clonotype. The chain uses TRBV20-1 and TRBJ2-7; tentatively, D is TRBD1 (6 bases). CDR3 length equals 14 residues. V shed 2 bases and J shed 2 bases, with 13 bases lying between them. Germline V gives CDR1 DFQATT, CDR2 SNEGSKA (reference sequence). CDR3 sequence: CSARNRDTAYEQYF. The CDR3 DNA sequence: TGCAGTGCTAGAAACCGGGACACAGCCTACGAGCAGTACTTC.

This clonotype was seen many times. The rearrangement joins TRBV2 to TRBJ1-2; 7 bases match TRBD1. The CDR3 runs to 13 residues. J gave up 4 bases and V 8 bases, and 7 bases lay outside the gene matches. Germline CDR1 SNHLY, CDR2 FYNNEI. The CDR3 loop is CASGNRGGYGYTF. CDR3 bases: TGTGCCAGCGGGAACAGGGGAGGCTATGGCTACACCTTC. Full variable domain (outside the CDR3, taken from reference TRBV2 and TRBJ1-2): EPEVTQTPSHQVTQMGQEVILRCVPISNHLYFYWYRQILGQKVEFLVSFYNNEISEKSEIFDDQFSVERPDGSNFTLKIRSTKLEDSAMYFCASGNRGGYGYTFGSGTRLTVV.

At least ten counts were recorded for this clonotype. The chain has TRBV7-8 and TRBJ2-2; possibly TRBD1 or TRBD2 for D (5 bases each). Per germline, CDR1 SGHVS and CDR2 FQNEAQ. The CDR3 contains 14 residues. V lost 5 bases and J lost 5, with 12 bases in between. The CDR3 is CASSAVWGTGELFF. The CDR3 DNA follows: TGTGCCAGCAGCGCTGTGTGGGGGACCGGGGAGCTGTTTTTT.

The chain is built from TRBV30 and TRBJ1-3; D not certain. The CDR3 runs to 12 residues. Between the trimmed V and J ends, which lost 4 bases and 0 bases, there was a span of 4 bases. Germline assignment: CDR1 GTSNPN and CDR2 SVGIG (reference sequence). The CDR3 spells CAWTASGNTIYF. The CDR3 DNA is TGTGCCTGGACCGCCTCTGGAAACACCATATATTTT.

This clonotype was counted at least ten times. In nucleotides, the CDR3 is TGCAGCGTTGACGGTACAGGGGTCGATGGCTATGGCTACACCTTC. Protein product: CSVDGTGVDGYGYTF. This chain joins TRBV29-1 and TRBJ1-2; 7 nucleotides align to TRBD1. CDR1 and CDR2 (germline): SQVTM, ANQGSEA. Losses at the gene ends were 3 bases for V and 4 bases for J; bases not matched to a gene: 11. The CDR3 has 15 residues.

This clonotype was detected ten times or more. This chain uses TRBV6-5 with TRBJ1-1, with TRBD1 matching over 11 bases. CDR1 MNHEY and CDR2 SVGAGI come from the germline V gene. J was trimmed by 4 bases and V by 7 bases; bases with no gene match: 8. This CDR3 has 15 amino acids. The CDR3 loop is CASTLTGTGGTEAFF. DNA for the CDR3: TGTGCCAGCACCCTAACCGGGACAGGGGGCACTGAAGCTTTCTTT.

The rearrangement links TRBV6-5 to TRBJ2-7, with D perhaps matching TRBD2 (5 bases). CDR1 and CDR2 from the germline V gene are MNHEY and SVGAGI. This CDR3 region has 14 residues. The V end was cut by 1 base, the J end by 1 base, with 8 bases between. CDR3: CASSYLGVSYEQYF. In DNA, the CDR3 is TGTGCCAGCAGTTACTTGGGAGTATCCTACGAGCAGTACTTC.

In its sample, this clonotype was seen many times. J is TRBJ2-6 and V is TRBV28, with D perhaps being TRBD1 or TRBD2 (6 bases each). There are 16 residues in the CDR3. The V end was cut by 4 bases, the J end by 0 bases, with 10 bases between. The germline CDR1 and CDR2 sequences are MDHEN and SYDVKM. The CDR3 reads CASSWGADSGANVLTF. The CDR3 DNA sequence: TGTGCCAGCAGTTGGGGGGCGGACTCTGGGGCCAACGTCCTGACTTTC. Based on the CDR3 plus reference TRBV28 and TRBJ2-6, the full variable domain is DVKVTQSSRYLVKRTGEKVFLECVQDMDHENMFWYRQDPGLGLRLIYFSYDVKMKEKGDIPEGYSVSREKKERFSLILESASTNQTSMYLCASSWGADSGANVLTFGAGSRLTVL.

This clonotype was picked up many times. The chain recombines TRBV12-3 or TRBV12-4 with TRBJ2-2, with D perhaps matching TRBD1 or TRBD2 (5 bases each). The CDR3 has 13 amino acids. V was cut by 3 bases and J by 6 bases, with 8 bases left in between. CDR3 in amino acids: CASSFRDAGELFF. The CDR3 coding sequence is TGTGCCAGCAGTTTCAGGGACGCCGGGGAGCTGTTTTTT.

This clonotype was counted ten times or more. The rearrangement links TRBV4-1 to TRBJ1-2; 7 bases are a match to TRBD1. The CDR3 totals 14 residues. In germline, CDR1 is MGHRA, CDR2 YSYEKL. V gave up 0 bases and J gave up 8 bases; unmatched junction bases: 6. CDR3 region: CASSQDGTGVGYTF. CDR3 DNA: TGCGCCAGCAGCCAAGATGGAACAGGGGTAGGCTACACCTTC.

The sample holds many counts of this clonotype. The chain joins TRBV2 to TRBJ2-7; D may match TRBD1 or TRBD2 (5 bases each). Germline V lookup: CDR1 SNHLY, CDR2 FYNNEI. The CDR3 is made up of 13 amino acids. Deletions cut 6 bases from V and 2 bases from J, with 11 bases between. The CDR3, as DNA: TGTGCCAGCAGGGCCGGGACGGCCTACGAGCAGTACTTC. Amino acid sequence: CASRAGTAYEQYF.